The clone carrying this T cell receptor beta chain was seen a single time. What it recognizes is unknown. These data originate in a study of cytomegalovirus exposure and HLA in healthy donors. Germline V gene sequence: CDR1 SGHTA, CDR2 FQGNSA. The CDR3 length is 15 residues. Trimming stripped 1 base from V and 5 bases from J, with 12 bases between. It was with 60 Vbeta and 13 Jbeta primers that the PCR ran. Measured with immunoSEQ multiplex PCR; TCRdb has only the in-frame clones, and not every one. The sample includes approximately 110,000 clones, under 85% seen only once; the top ten take 2% to 2.5%. Findings and limits, study-wide: Reportedly, a later analysis found an Asian-associated ancestry cluster had fewer N-insertions than the approximately 600-donor mean.

This rearrangement joins TRBV7-2 to TRBJ2-1, with D unclear. This sequence originates from a man aged 25-40 years in good health and CMV-seronegative. Sequenced: PBMCs. CDR3 in amino acids: CASSLGVAGHNEQFF. The CDR3 bases are TGTGCCAGCAGCTTAGGGGTAGCCGGTCACAATGAGCAGTTCTTC.